This T cell receptor (beta chain) was sequenced during a study of tumor-infiltrating lymphocytes in primary liver carcinoma. Overall study: Staged T1-T3 N0M0, the tumors had sizes that ranged from roughly 4 to 10 cm across.

A primer matching the constant region was used to make TCR beta cDNA from about 500 ng of total RNA. Amplification in three nested multiplex PCR rounds with slightly modified ARM-PCR gave rise to TCR beta libraries. The first two PCR rounds, roughly 10 cycles each, used TRBV1-TRBV30 forward primers and a C-beta reverse primer. TCRdb passed the multiplex PCR reads through MiXCR, listing each CDR3 protein once. Altogether around 330,000 distinct CDR3 sequences are present, 45% to 70% being singletons, with the ten largest covering around 15%. Points from the study as a whole: Left bulk and unsorted, the samples did not allow CD4+ and CD8+ repertoires to be compared. Tumor-adjacent and tumor-blood pairs overlapped less than tumor region pairs did. With p = 0.039, the top-250-clone fraction in tumors significantly exceeded that in blood.

In this sample, this clonotype turned up a few times. The antigen remains undetermined. Looked up from germline, CDR1 is LGHNA and CDR2 is YSLEER. J was trimmed by 5 bases and V by 0 bases; bases with no gene match: 19. The CDR3 loop spans 21 amino acids. Germline DNA was also extracted, with blood RNA taken from unsorted whole blood. This TCR derives from a woman aged 25 to 39 with primary liver carcinoma and hepatitis B virus infection. The sequencing input was peripheral blood. The V call is TRBV4-3, the J call TRBJ2-1; 10 bases are shared with TRBD2. The DNA of the CDR3 is TGCGCCAGCAGCCAAGATTTTCGCGGGACAGGTACTAGCGGGATCAACAATGAGCAGTTCTTC. Translation: CASSQDFRGTGTSGINNEQFF.